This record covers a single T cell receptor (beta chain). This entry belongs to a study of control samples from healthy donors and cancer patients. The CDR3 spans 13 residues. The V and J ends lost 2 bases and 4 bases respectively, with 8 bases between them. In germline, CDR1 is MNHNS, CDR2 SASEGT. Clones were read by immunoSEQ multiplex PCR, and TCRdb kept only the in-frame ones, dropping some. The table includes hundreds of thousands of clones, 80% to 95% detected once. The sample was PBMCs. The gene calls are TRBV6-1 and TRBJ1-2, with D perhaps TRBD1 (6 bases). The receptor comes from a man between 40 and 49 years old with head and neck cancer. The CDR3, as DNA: TGTGCCAGCAGTGAAAGGGGGTCCTATGGCTACACCTTC. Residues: CASSERGSYGYTF.